The 21 T cell receptor beta chains listed next were all sequenced from one sample in a study of blood T cells in healthy people across ages. Together with a sample-barcoded 5' primer, a J-beta primer mix was included in a second PCR lasting roughly 6 to 12 cycles. MiXCR was run by TCRdb on the 5' RACE reads, yielding one entry per CDR3 protein. The table has about 1.5 million distinct CDR3 sequences, 35% to 45% seen once. The specimen sequenced was blood. The receptors were gathered from a woman aged 18 to 35 in good health.

This clonotype was seen only a few times. This sequence joins TRBV15 and TRBJ1-1; no definite D call. Trimming stripped 1 base from V and 4 bases from J, with 7 bases between. From germline, CDR1 is LNHNV and CDR2 YYDKDF (reference sequence). The CDR3 extends over 13 amino acids. The CDR3 is CATSRGVRTEAFF. The DNA of the CDR3 is TGTGCCACCAGCAGAGGTGTACGCACTGAAGCTTTCTTT.

This clonotype occurred once. The chain employs TRBV29-1 and TRBJ1-1, with D unresolved. CDR1 is SQVTM and CDR2 is ANQGSEA in the germline V gene. Trimming cost V 0 bases and J 1 base, with 9 bases left between them. This CDR3 spans 14 amino acids. CDR3: CSVEEAGRNTEAFF. As DNA, the CDR3 is TGCAGCGTTGAAGAGGCAGGACGGAACACTGAAGCTTTCTTT.

In DNA form, the CDR3 reads TGCAGTGCTAAGGGGACCATTTACGAGCAGTACTTC. Its translation: CSAKGTIYEQYF. The chain uses TRBV20-1 and TRBJ2-7; D could derive from TRBD1 or TRBD2 (5 bases each). CDR1 DFQATT and CDR2 SNEGSKA come from the germline V gene (reference sequence). Trimming removed 4 bases at V and 4 bases at J, with 11 bases between. The CDR3 extends over 12 amino acids.

The chain employs TRBV2 and TRBJ2-5, with 7 nucleotides matching TRBD2. The CDR3 extends over 14 amino acids. In germline, CDR1 is SNHLY, CDR2 FYNNEI. V lost 3 bases and J lost 5; bases outside the gene matches: 6. CDR3: CASSEQFGGETQYF. In nucleotides, the CDR3 is TGTGCCAGCAGTGAGCAGTTCGGGGGGGAGACCCAGTACTTC.

This clonotype was detected a few times. The V call is TRBV29-1, the J call TRBJ1-2; 8 bases are shared with TRBD1. The CDR3 consists of 15 residues. CDR1 SQVTM and CDR2 ANQGSEA come from the germline V gene. After removal of 7 bases from V and 0 bases from J, the junction contained 10 bases not matched to a gene. The CDR3 DNA reads as TGCAGCGCCGCGAGGACAGGGACCGCTAACTATGGCTACACCTTC. Protein: CSAARTGTANYGYTF.

The table lists this clonotype with many counts. The chain couples TRBV6-2 or TRBV6-3 to TRBJ2-7, with D uncertain. CDR1 and CDR2 from the germline V gene are MNHEY and SVGEGT. Between the trimmed V and J ends, which lost 7 bases and 3 bases, there was a span of 13 bases. The CDR3 runs 13 residues. The CDR3 bases are TGTGCCAGCAACCAAGAGCACTTCTACGAGCAGTACTTC. Its protein is CASNQEHFYEQYF.

The chain carries TRBV12-3 or TRBV12-4 and TRBJ2-1; 7 positions match TRBD2. Unmatched junction bases numbered 8, after V lost 6 bases and J lost 3 bases. There are 15 residues in the CDR3. The CDR3: CASRSGIRLYNEQFF. CDR3 nucleotides: TGTGCCAGCAGAAGCGGGATTCGCCTCTACAATGAGCAGTTCTTC.

V and J are TRBV11-2 and TRBJ2-1; unclear D gene. The V gene's germline CDR1 is SGHAT and CDR2 FQNNGV. This CDR3 has 16 residues. Between the trimmed V and J ends, which lost 1 base and 4 bases, there was a span of 14 bases. The CDR3 DNA reads as TGTGCCAGCAGCTTAGGCGGCTGGGGTACTTACAATGAGCAGTTCTTC. Residues: CASSLGGWGTYNEQFF.

This clonotype showed up many times. The chain carries TRBV25-1 and TRBJ2-1; 10 bases are shared with TRBD2. Germline trimming cut 4 bases from V and 3 bases from J; bases unmatched to any gene: 12. This CDR3 comprises 18 residues. From germline, CDR1 is MGHDK and CDR2 SYGVNS. CDR3 sequence (DNA): TGTGCCAGCAGTGCTACTACTAGAGCGGGAGGGAACTACAATGAGCAGTTCTTC. Its protein is CASSATTRAGGNYNEQFF. Complete variable domain (other parts from reference TRBV25-1 and TRBJ2-1): EADIYQTPRYLVIGTGKKITLECSQTMGHDKMYWYQQDPGMELHLIHYSYGVNSTEKGDLSSESTVSRIRTEHFPLTLESARPSHTSQYLCASSATTRAGGNYNEQFFGPGTRLTVL.

V and J are TRBV10-3 and TRBJ2-3, with 8 bases matching TRBD1. CDR1 and CDR2 (germline): ENHRY, SYGVKD. V lost 0 bases to trimming and J lost 4 bases; unmatched junction nucleotides: 0. The CDR3 is 14 amino acids. Written as DNA, the CDR3 is TGTGCCATCAGTGAGTCGACAGGGGCAGATACGCAGTATTTT. It codes for CAISESTGADTQYF.

The CDR3 protein is CASSEPKYQETQYF. The CDR3 DNA sequence: TGTGCCAGCAGTGAACCGAAGTACCAAGAGACCCAGTACTTC. This sequence joins TRBV25-1 and TRBJ2-5; no clear D gene. V lost 2 bases and J 0 bases, leaving 7 bases between the germline ends. Germline lookup yields CDR1 MGHDK and CDR2 SYGVNS. The CDR3 is 14 residues long.

The CDR3 nucleotides read TGTGCCAGCAGTGGACTAGCGGGGTTTAGCACAGATACGCAGTATTTT. It encodes CASSGLAGFSTDTQYF. V gene TRBV25-1 combines with J gene TRBJ2-3; 11 bases align to TRBD2. CDR1 and CDR2 from the germline V gene are MGHDK and SYGVNS. Germline trimming cut 4 bases from V and 0 bases from J; bases unmatched to any gene: 3. The CDR3 extends over 16 amino acids.

This clonotype was seen only a few times. This chain connects TRBV29-1 to TRBJ2-3; 10 bases are a match to TRBD2. Losses at the gene ends were 6 bases for V and 4 bases for J; bases not matched to a gene: 7. This CDR3 is 14 amino acids long. CDR1 is SQVTM, CDR2 ANQGSEA, per germline. The CDR3 reads CSVEGLAPADTQYF. The CDR3, as DNA: TGCAGCGTGGAGGGACTAGCGCCAGCAGATACGCAGTATTTT.

This clonotype was counted a few times. This rearrangement joins TRBV12-5 to TRBJ2-5; 8 positions match TRBD1. Gene TRBJ2-7 matches the end of the DNA better, so the J call may be wrong. Germline loops: CDR1 LGHNT, CDR2 FRNRAP. The CDR3 is 16 amino acids. The CDR3 nucleotides read TGTGCTAGTGGTTTGGTATTGGGACAGGTACTCTACGAGCAGTACTTC. This translates into CASGLVLGQVLYEQYF.

As concerns this clonotype: At one end the junction does not follow the germline gene, possibly because of a read error. This rearrangement joins TRBV28 to TRBJ2-1; 8 bases agree with TRBD2. The germline gives CDR1 MDHEN, CDR2 SYDVKM. The CDR3 is 16 residues long. CDR3 residues: CAGSRTSPGLGNEQFF. The CDR3 DNA reads TGTGCCGGCAGTCGAACAAGCCCGGGACTAGGCAATGAGCAGTTCTTC. The full variable domain, rest sourced from reference TRBV28 and TRBJ2-1, is DVKVTQSSRYLVKRTGEKVFLECVQDMDHENMFWYRQDPGLGLRLIYFSYDVKMKEKGDIPEGYSVSREKKERFSLILESASTNQTSMYLCAGSRTSPGLGNEQFFGPGTRLTVL.

The rearrangement joins TRBV10-2 to TRBJ1-1, with D possibly being TRBD1 (5 bases). The germline gives CDR1 WSHSY, CDR2 SAAADI. V lost 1 base and J lost 11, with 20 bases in between. The CDR3 sequence is 15 residues long. The CDR3 region has the DNA TGCGCCAGCAGTGAGTGGCCGACAACCCCTGCAGGGGCTTTCTTT. Its protein is CASSEWPTTPAGAFF.

This clonotype has just a few counts. The chain employs TRBV20-1 and TRBJ2-1, with D hard to call. Germline V gene sequence: CDR1 DFQATT, CDR2 SNEGSKA (reference sequence). The CDR3 is made up of 15 amino acids. V gave up 6 bases and J gave up 0 bases, with 15 bases separating them. CDR3 amino acids: CSALSGNPSYNEQFF. The DNA of the CDR3 is TGCAGTGCCCTTTCGGGCAATCCCTCCTACAATGAGCAGTTCTTC.

The chain is built from TRBV20-1 and TRBJ2-5; 13 bases are shared with TRBD2. The CDR3 consists of 14 residues. CDR1 and CDR2 from the germline V gene are DFQATT and SNEGSKA (reference sequence). The V and J ends lost 8 bases and 11 bases, in that order; junction bases with no gene match: 14. The CDR3 nucleotides are TGCAGTCGCCAACTAGCGGGGGGGCGGAATGAGCAGTACTTC. Protein product: CSRQLAGGRNEQYF.

The V and J genes are TRBV6-5 and TRBJ1-6; possibly TRBD1 for D (5 bases). Germline CDR1 MNHEY, CDR2 SVGAGI. The V gene lost 0 bases and the J gene lost 10 bases, with 13 bases spanning the gap. This CDR3 has 15 residues. The CDR3 here is CASSYSRQGNSPLHF. The CDR3 DNA is TGTGCCAGCAGTTACTCGAGGCAGGGAAACTCACCCCTCCACTTT.

V and J are TRBV29-1 and TRBJ1-2; TRBD1 matches 8 bases. The CDR3 has 15 amino acids. After removal of 4 bases from V and 4 bases from J, the junction contained 11 bases not matched to a gene. CDR1 and CDR2 from the germline V gene are SQVTM and ANQGSEA. The CDR3 sequence is CSVGPGGESGYGYTF. The DNA for the CDR3 is TGCAGCGTTGGGCCAGGGGGCGAGTCCGGCTATGGCTACACCTTC.

V usage is TRBV7-2 and J usage is TRBJ2-7, with 7 bases matching TRBD2. After removal of 1 base from V and 4 bases from J, the junction contained 10 bases not matched to a gene. The CDR3 has 16 residues. Germline V gene lookup returns CDR1 SGHTA and CDR2 FQGNSA. CDR3 sequence (DNA): TGTGCCAGCAGCTTAGAATATTGGGGCGGGAGTTACGAGCAGTACTTC. It yields the protein CASSLEYWGGSYEQYF.